Below, 27 T cell receptor beta chains from the same sample are listed, as sequenced in a study of blood T cell repertoires in COVID-19. Profiling relied on immunoSEQ multiplex PCR, and the TCRdb table lists in-frame clones only, not all of them. This sample has about 120,000 clones; around 87% occur once, and the top ten carry 28%. Sequencing input: peripheral blood. All receptors come from a man between 70 and 80 years old with active or convalescent COVID-19.

The genes are TRBV28 and TRBJ1-5, with 9 bases fitting TRBD1. The V segment lost 6 bases and the J segment 6 bases; nucleotides outside the gene matches: 3. This CDR3 has 13 residues. From germline, CDR1 is MDHEN and CDR2 SYDVKM. The CDR3 DNA is TGTGCCAGCAGGGGACAGGGCGGTCAGCCCCAGCATTTT. It codes for CASRGQGGQPQHF. Full variable domain (remainder filled in from reference TRBV28 and TRBJ1-5): DVKVTQSSRYLVKRTGEKVFLECVQDMDHENMFWYRQDPGLGLRLIYFSYDVKMKEKGDIPEGYSVSREKKERFSLILESASTNQTSMYLCASRGQGGQPQHFGDGTRLSIL.

The rearrangement uses TRBV9 and TRBJ1-1, with D possibly being TRBD1 (5 bases). Germline lookup yields CDR1 SGDLS and CDR2 YYNGEE. Trimming pared 4 bases from V and 2 bases from J, leaving 15 bases between. The CDR3 runs to 15 residues. CDR3 loop: CASSLGPTVNTEAFF. DNA of the CDR3: TGTGCCAGCAGCCTCGGACCGACAGTAAACACTGAAGCTTTCTTT.

The V and J genes are TRBV11-2 and TRBJ2-1; 7 positions agree with TRBD2. The CDR3 runs 17 residues. The V and J ends lost 1 base and 4 bases, in that order; junction bases with no gene match: 10. The germline CDR1 and CDR2 sequences are SGHAT and FQNNGV. The CDR3 sequence: CASSLVMGGSGYNEQFF. The CDR3 DNA is TGTGCCAGCAGCTTAGTGATGGGCGGGAGTGGTTACAATGAGCAGTTCTTC.

Sample share makes this clone hyperexpanded. This chain joins TRBV29-1 and TRBJ2-1; tentative D call: TRBD2 (5 bases). The V end lost 1 base, the J end lost 0 bases, and 10 bases lay between the germline ends. Germline V gives CDR1 SQVTM, CDR2 ANQGSEA. The CDR3 totals 15 residues. DNA of the CDR3: TGCAGCGTTGAAGTCTGGGAGAGCTCCTACAATGAGCAGTTCTTC. This translates into CSVEVWESSYNEQFF.

The V call is TRBV6-1, the J call TRBJ2-6; no clear D gene. The CDR3 is made up of 16 amino acids. Trimming pared 3 bases from V and 0 bases from J, leaving 9 bases between. Germline loops: CDR1 MNHNS, CDR2 SASEGT. In DNA form, the CDR3 reads TGTGCCAGCAGTGACAGGTCCCGCTCTGGGGCCAACGTCCTGACTTTC. The encoded protein is CASSDRSRSGANVLTF.

This clone was counted once. The chain joins TRBV18 to TRBJ2-5, with TRBD2 matching over 8 bases. Germline V gives CDR1 KGHSH, CDR2 LQKENI. V lost 3 bases, J lost 3 bases, and 3 bases stayed unmatched. CDR3 length equals 14 residues. CDR3 sequence: CASSPFSGKETQYF. In DNA form, the CDR3 reads TGTGCCAGCTCACCCTTTAGCGGGAAAGAGACCCAGTACTTC.

This clone has just one count. The V gene is TRBV10-3, the J gene TRBJ2-1; 7 bases are a match to TRBD2. CDR1 is ENHRY and CDR2 is SYGVKD in the germline V gene. V was clipped by 1 base and J by 1 base; unmatched bases: 1. This CDR3 is built from 15 residues. The CDR3 here is CAISEFSGSYNEQFF. CDR3 nucleotide sequence: TGTGCCATCAGTGAGTTTAGCGGGTCCTACAATGAGCAGTTCTTC.

This clone was seen once. The V gene is TRBV4-1, the J gene TRBJ1-2; 9 nucleotides match TRBD1. CDR1 and CDR2 (germline): MGHRA, YSYEKL. With V trimmed by 1 base and J by 0 bases, 0 bases remained unmatched. The CDR3 loop spans 15 amino acids. The CDR3 sequence: CASSQGQGANYGYTF. The CDR3 DNA reads TGCGCCAGCAGCCAAGGACAGGGGGCTAACTATGGCTACACCTTC.

The rearrangement uses TRBV7-2 and TRBJ2-7; 8 nucleotides line up with TRBD1. Germline V lookup: CDR1 SGHTA, CDR2 FQGNSA. V gave up 4 bases and J gave up 4 bases; unmatched junction bases: 9. This CDR3 is 15 amino acids long. The CDR3 is CASSSRRTGRYEQYF. The CDR3 DNA is TGTGCCAGCAGCTCGAGACGGACAGGGCGGTACGAGCAGTACTTC.

This clone was detected once. The chain links TRBV29-1 to TRBJ1-4; D is possibly TRBD1 (5 bases). This CDR3 has 12 residues. Germline lookup yields CDR1 SQVTM and CDR2 ANQGSEA. The V end was cut by 7 bases, the J end by 4 bases, with 10 bases between. Written as DNA, the CDR3 is TGCAGCGGACAGAGCTATAATGAAAAACTGTTTTTT. It specifies CSGQSYNEKLFF.

The chain couples TRBV21-1 to TRBJ2-5; TRBD1 reflects the table's D call only, with no check against the DNA. TRBV21-1 is recorded as a pseudogene. The CDR3 runs 14 residues. CDR3 loop: CARRRGPRRETQYF. CDR3 nucleotides: TGTGCAAGGAGGAGGGGGCCTCGGAGGGAGACCCAGTACTTC.

This rearrangement joins TRBV15 to TRBJ1-5; no definite D call. V dropped 1 base and J dropped 0 bases, with 10 bases sitting between them. Looked up from germline, CDR1 is LNHNV and CDR2 is YYDKDF (reference sequence). This CDR3 region has 16 residues. CDR3: CATSRGGGNSNQPQHF. CDR3 bases: TGTGCCACCAGCAGAGGCGGAGGGAATAGCAATCAGCCCCAGCATTTT.

The V gene is TRBV19, the J gene TRBJ2-7; TRBD1 agrees at 7 bases. CDR3 length: 15 amino acids. Germline CDR1 LNHDA, CDR2 SQIVND (reference sequence). The trim removed 6 bases at V and 1 base at J, leaving 9 bases unmatched. The CDR3 DNA sequence: TGTGCCAGTAGCGACAGGGTATCTAGATCCTACGAGCAGTACTTC. Its translation: CASSDRVSRSYEQYF.

The chain employs TRBV5-1 and TRBJ2-5; 8 nucleotides match TRBD2. The J segment lost 2 bases and the V segment lost 2 bases, leaving 11 bases of the junction unmatched. The length of the CDR3 is 17 residues. The germline gives CDR1 SGHRS, CDR2 YFSETQ. CDR3 amino acids: CASSLTDSAGGQETQYF. Written as DNA, the CDR3 is TGCGCCAGCAGCTTAACAGACAGCGCGGGAGGACAAGAGACCCAGTACTTC.

The rearrangement joins TRBV28 to TRBJ1-1, with a possible D match to TRBD1 (5 bases). V lost 4 bases and J lost 1, with 13 bases in between. There are 15 residues in the CDR3. Germline assignment: CDR1 MDHEN and CDR2 SYDVKM. In DNA, the CDR3 is TGTGCCAGCAGTTCCCAGGGTGGCGGGAACACTGAAGCTTTCTTT. Its protein is CASSSQGGGNTEAFF.

The chain recombines TRBV10-1 with TRBJ2-3, with D tentatively TRBD2 (6 bases). The CDR3 covers 15 residues. In germline, CDR1 is WNHNN, CDR2 SYGVQD (reference sequence). The ends were cut back, 6 bases at V and 0 bases at J, with 13 bases in the middle. CDR3 residues: CASSRWGTSTDTQYF. For the CDR3, the DNA is TGCGCCAGCAGCCGTTGGGGGACTAGCACAGATACGCAGTATTTT.

V is TRBV28 and J is TRBJ2-7; D possibly corresponds to TRBD1 (5 bases). Germline loops: CDR1 MDHEN, CDR2 SYDVKM. V shed 5 bases and J shed 0 bases, with 8 bases lying between them. The length of the CDR3 is 13 residues. CDR3 sequence: CASSLDSSYEQYF. The DNA for the CDR3 is TGTGCCAGCAGTCTCGACAGCTCCTACGAGCAGTACTTC.

This chain links TRBV5-4 with TRBJ2-1; 9 positions match TRBD1. The CDR3 sequence is 15 residues long. V was clipped by 5 bases and J by 3 bases; unmatched bases: 6. Germline V CDR1 and CDR2: SGHNT, YYREEE (reference sequence). CDR3 nucleotide sequence: TGTGCCAGCAGGGAGGGACAGGGAGTCTACAATGAGCAGTTCTTC. Amino acids: CASREGQGVYNEQFF.

V gene TRBV6-1 combines with J gene TRBJ1-2; 12 bases are shared with TRBD1. The germline V gene encodes CDR1 MNHNS and CDR2 SASEGT. The CDR3 contains 17 residues. V lost 4 bases and J lost 4; bases outside the gene matches: 10. The CDR3 loop reads CASSVRDRGQEGYGYTF. CDR3 DNA: TGTGCCAGCAGTGTCCGGGACAGGGGGCAAGAGGGCTATGGCTACACCTTC.

The chain links TRBV18 to TRBJ1-1, with D possibly matching TRBD1 (6 bases). CDR3 length equals 14 residues. V lost 5 bases and J 4 bases, leaving 14 bases between the germline ends. Germline values: CDR1 KGHSH, CDR2 LQKENI. CDR3 nucleotide sequence: TGTGCCAGCTCATCGCAGGGGTCTGTCACTGAAGCTTTCTTT. The encoded protein is CASSSQGSVTEAFF. Supplemented by reference TRBV18 and TRBJ1-1, the full variable domain reads NAGVMQNPRHLVRRRGQEARLRCSPMKGHSHVYWYRQLPEEGLKFMVYLQKENIIDESGMPKERFSAEFPKEGPSILRIQQVVRGDSAAYFCASSSQGSVTEAFFGQGTRLTVV.

This chain connects TRBV19 to TRBJ2-3, with a possible D match to TRBD2 (6 bases). CDR1 is LNHDA, CDR2 SQIVND, per germline (reference sequence). The length of the CDR3 is 14 residues. Trimming left V 7 bases short and J 2 bases short, with 13 bases between. CDR3 in amino acids: CASTGDALTDTQYF. The CDR3 DNA reads TGTGCCAGTACGGGGGATGCCCTCACAGATACGCAGTATTTT.

This chain joins TRBV30 and TRBJ1-2; D may be TRBD1 (5 bases). Looked up from germline, CDR1 is GTSNPN and CDR2 is SVGIG (reference sequence). The V end lost 0 bases, the J end lost 7 bases, and 12 bases lay between the germline ends. This CDR3 is 13 amino acids long. The CDR3 nucleotides read TGTGCCTGGAGTGTCGGTGGGGGGGGTGGCTACACCTTC. Translation gives CAWSVGGGGGYTF.

This clone was picked up one time. This rearrangement joins TRBV19 to TRBJ1-5; unclear D gene. This CDR3 has 19 residues. V lost 5 bases and J 0 bases, leaving 23 bases between the germline ends. CDR1 is LNHDA and CDR2 is SQIVND in the germline V gene (reference sequence). As DNA, the CDR3 is TGTGCCAGTAGTCCTTTGCGTTCTTCTTCGGTTAATAGCAATCAGCCCCAGCATTTT. It encodes CASSPLRSSSVNSNQPQHF. Variable domain in full (rest from reference TRBV19 and TRBJ1-5): DGGITQSPKYLFRKEGQNVTLSCEQNLNHDAMYWYRQDPGQGLRLIYYSQIVNDFQKGDIAEGYSVSREKKESFPLTVTSAQKNPTAFYLCASSPLRSSSVNSNQPQHFGDGTRLSIL.

The V call is TRBV27, the J call TRBJ2-7, with TRBD1 matching 10 bases. Germline CDR1 is MNHEY and CDR2 is SMNVEV (reference sequence). The CDR3 has 15 residues. The junction had 6 bases not matched to a gene; V was cut back by 5 bases and J by 2 bases. Written as DNA, the CDR3 is TGTGCCAGCAGTAGGGGACAGGGGAGAGCCTACGAGCAGTACTTC. The encoded protein is CASSRGQGRAYEQYF.

The chain couples TRBV28 to TRBJ2-2; D is uncertain. V was cut by 1 base and J by 4 bases, with 10 bases left in between. This CDR3 is built from 15 residues. Germline CDR1 reads MDHEN; CDR2 reads SYDVKM. As DNA, the CDR3 is TGTGCCAGCAGTTTATTGGTAGCTCCCACCGGGGAGCTGTTTTTT. Protein product: CASSLLVAPTGELFF.

J is TRBJ2-7 and V is TRBV5-1, with TRBD2 matching over 11 bases. The J segment lost 4 bases and the V segment lost 4 bases, leaving 7 bases of the junction unmatched. Germline CDR1 is SGHRS and CDR2 is YFSETQ. There are 15 residues in the CDR3. CDR3 sequence reads: CASSGGTSGLYEQYF. The CDR3 region has the DNA TGCGCCAGCAGCGGCGGGACTAGCGGACTTTACGAGCAGTACTTC.

This clone occurred a few times. The chain has TRBV9 and TRBJ2-2; 7 bases align to TRBD1. V was clipped by 4 bases and J by 1 base; unmatched bases: 4. The CDR3 sequence is 15 residues long. The germline gives CDR1 SGDLS, CDR2 YYNGEE. The CDR3 loop reads CASSPRTGNTGELFF. The CDR3, as DNA: TGTGCCAGCAGCCCCCGGACAGGGAACACCGGGGAGCTGTTTTTT. The full variable domain, completed using reference TRBV9 and TRBJ2-2, is DSGVTQTPKHLITATGQRVTLRCSPRSGDLSVYWYQQSLDQGLQFLIQYYNGEERAKGNILERFSAQQFPDLHSELNLSSLELGDSALYFCASSPRTGNTGELFFGEGSRLTVL.